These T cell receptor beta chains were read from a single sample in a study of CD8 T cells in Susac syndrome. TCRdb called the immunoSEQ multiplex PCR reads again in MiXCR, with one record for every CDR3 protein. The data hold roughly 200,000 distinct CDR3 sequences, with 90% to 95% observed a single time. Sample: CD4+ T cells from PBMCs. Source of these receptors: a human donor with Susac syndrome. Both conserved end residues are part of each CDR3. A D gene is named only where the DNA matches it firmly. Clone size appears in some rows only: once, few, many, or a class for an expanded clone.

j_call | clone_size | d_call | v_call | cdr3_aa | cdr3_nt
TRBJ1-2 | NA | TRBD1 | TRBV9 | CASQGAGGYTF | TGTGCCAGCCAGGGGGCAGGTGGCTACACCTTC
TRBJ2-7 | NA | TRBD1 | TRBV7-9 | CASSTNTGAYEQYF | TGTGCCAGCAGCACAAATACAGGGGCCTACGAGCAGTACTTC
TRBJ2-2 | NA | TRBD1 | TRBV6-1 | CASSATRGQVIWTGELFF | TGTGCCAGCAGTGCAACCAGGGGGCAGGTTATATGGACCGGGGAGCTGTTTTTT
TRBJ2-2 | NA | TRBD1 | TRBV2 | CASRRTGGNTGELFF | TGTGCCAGCCGAAGGACAGGGGGGAACACCGGGGAGCTGTTTTTT
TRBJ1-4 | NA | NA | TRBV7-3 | CASSLSPHSDLFF | TGTGCCAGCAGCTTATCCCCCCACTCGGACCTGTTTTTT
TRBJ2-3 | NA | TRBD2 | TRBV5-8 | CASSPGVAGFADTQYF | TGTGCCAGCAGCCCGGGGGTAGCGGGGTTTGCAGATACGCAGTATTTT
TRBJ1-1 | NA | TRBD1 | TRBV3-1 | CASSSLLRGQGNAFF | TGTGCCAGCAGCTCGCTCCTCCGGGGACAGGGAAATGCTTTCTTT
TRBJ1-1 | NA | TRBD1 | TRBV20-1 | CSVQIRGRTEAFF | TGCAGTGTTCAGATCAGGGGGCGGACTGAAGCTTTCTTT
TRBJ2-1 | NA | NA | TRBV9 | CASSVAGGGGYNEQFF | TGTGCCAGCAGCGTAGCGGGTGGGGGCGGGTACAATGAGCAGTTCTTC
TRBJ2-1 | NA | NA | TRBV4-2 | CASSQDKDRFWDEQFF | TGTGCCAGCAGCCAAGATAAGGACAGATTTTGGGATGAGCAGTTCTTC
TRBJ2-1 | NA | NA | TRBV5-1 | CASRQDSSYNEQFF | TGCGCCAGCAGACAGGACAGCTCCTACAATGAGCAGTTCTTC
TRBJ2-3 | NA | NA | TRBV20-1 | CSARDRPDWRDTQYF | TGCAGTGCTAGAGACCGACCCGACTGGAGAGATACGCAGTATTTT
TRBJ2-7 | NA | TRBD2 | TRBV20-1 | CSGGGSGRAGGEQYF | TGCAGTGGAGGGGGTAGCGGGAGGGCCGGTGGGGAGCAGTACTTC
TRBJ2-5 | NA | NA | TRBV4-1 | CASSQVGTRQETQYF | TGCGCCAGCAGCCAGGTAGGGACACGCCAAGAGACCCAGTACTTC
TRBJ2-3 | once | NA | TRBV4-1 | CASSQGFPRRFTDTQYF | TGCGCCAGCAGCCAAGGATTCCCGCGCCGATTCACAGATACGCAGTATTTT